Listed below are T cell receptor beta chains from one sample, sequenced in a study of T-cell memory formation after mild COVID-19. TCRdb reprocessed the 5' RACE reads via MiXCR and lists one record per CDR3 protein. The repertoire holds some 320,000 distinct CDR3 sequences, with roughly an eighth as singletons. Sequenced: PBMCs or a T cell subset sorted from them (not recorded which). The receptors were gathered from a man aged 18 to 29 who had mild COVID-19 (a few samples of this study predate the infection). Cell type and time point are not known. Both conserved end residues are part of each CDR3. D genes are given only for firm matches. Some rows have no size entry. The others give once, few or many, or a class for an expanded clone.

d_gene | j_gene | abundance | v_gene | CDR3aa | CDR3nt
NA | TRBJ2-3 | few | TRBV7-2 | CASSLEFGRGSTDTQYF | TGTGCCAGCAGCTTAGAGTTCGGACGGGGGAGCACAGATACGCAGTATTTT
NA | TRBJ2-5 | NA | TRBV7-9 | CASSTTNQETQYF | TGTGCCAGCAGCACGACTAACCAAGAGACCCAGTACTTC
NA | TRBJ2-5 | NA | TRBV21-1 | CASIRRIESGETQYF | TGTGCCAGCATAAGAAGGATAGAAAGTGGCGAGACCCAGTACTTC
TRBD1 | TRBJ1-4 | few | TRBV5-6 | CASSLSSGTGGEKLFF | TGTGCCAGCAGCTTGTCGTCAGGGACAGGGGGTGAAAAACTGTTTTTT
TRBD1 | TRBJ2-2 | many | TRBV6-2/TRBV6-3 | CASSLTGGAGELFF | TGTGCCAGCAGCCTAACAGGGGGTGCCGGGGAGCTGTTTTTT
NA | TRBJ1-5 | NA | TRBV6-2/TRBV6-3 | CASSPMGGNQPQHF | TGTGCCAGCAGCCCTATGGGGGGCAATCAGCCCCAGCATTTT
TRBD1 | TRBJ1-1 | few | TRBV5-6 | CASSSFDRGGTEAFF | TGTGCCAGCAGCTCTTTCGACAGGGGAGGCACTGAAGCTTTCTTT
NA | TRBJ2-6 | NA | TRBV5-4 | CASSQLFGSGANVLTF | TGTGCCAGCAGCCAACTTTTCGGGTCTGGGGCCAACGTCCTGACTTTC
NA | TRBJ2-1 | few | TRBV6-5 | CASSLMPFHEQFF | TGTGCCAGCAGCCTCATGCCGTTTCATGAGCAGTTCTTC
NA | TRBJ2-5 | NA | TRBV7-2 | CASSRSRGVIQETQYF | TGTGCCAGCAGCCGATCCCGAGGGGTGATACAGGAGACCCAGTACTTC
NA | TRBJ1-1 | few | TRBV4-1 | CASSQVTVNTEAFF | TGCGCCAGCAGCCAAGTGACAGTGAACACTGAAGCTTTCTTT
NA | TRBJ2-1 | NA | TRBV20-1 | CSARRAAPQGNYNEQFF | TGCAGTGCTAGAAGGGCAGCGCCCCAGGGGAACTACAATGAGCAGTTCTTC
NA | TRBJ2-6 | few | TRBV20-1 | CSARLGANVLTF | TGCAGTGCCAGGTTGGGGGCCAACGTCCTGACTTTC
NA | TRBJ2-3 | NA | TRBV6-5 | CASSKGGAITDTQYF | TGTGCCAGCAGTAAAGGGGGGGCGATCACAGATACGCAGTATTTT
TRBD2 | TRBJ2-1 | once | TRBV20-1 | CSARGLADEQFF | TGCAGTGCTAGGGGACTAGCCGATGAGCAGTTCTTC
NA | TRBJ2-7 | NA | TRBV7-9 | CASNIGTLWGEQYF | TGTGCCAGCAACATAGGGACCCTGTGGGGCGAGCAGTACTTC
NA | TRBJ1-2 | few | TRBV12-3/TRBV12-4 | CASSFEKKFRRPENYGYTF | TGTGCCAGCAGTTTCGAGAAAAAGTTCCGTCGGCCAGAAAACTATGGCTACACCTTC
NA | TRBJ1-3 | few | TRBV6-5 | CASAWRGTGNTIYF | TGTGCCAGCGCCTGGCGGGGGACTGGAAACACCATATATTTT
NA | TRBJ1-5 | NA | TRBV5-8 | CASSLGDNNQPQHF | TGTGCCAGCAGCTTGGGGGACAACAATCAGCCCCAGCATTTT
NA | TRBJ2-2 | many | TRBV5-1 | CASSPIQGPGELFF | TGCGCCAGCAGCCCTATACAGGGTCCCGGGGAGCTGTTTTTT
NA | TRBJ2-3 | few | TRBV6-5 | CASSLGGLTDTQYF | TGTGCCAGCAGTTTGGGGGGGCTCACAGATACGCAGTATTTT
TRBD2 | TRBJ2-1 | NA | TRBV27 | CASSLSSGGTEQFF | TGTGCCAGCAGTTTATCTAGCGGGGGGACCGAGCAGTTCTTC